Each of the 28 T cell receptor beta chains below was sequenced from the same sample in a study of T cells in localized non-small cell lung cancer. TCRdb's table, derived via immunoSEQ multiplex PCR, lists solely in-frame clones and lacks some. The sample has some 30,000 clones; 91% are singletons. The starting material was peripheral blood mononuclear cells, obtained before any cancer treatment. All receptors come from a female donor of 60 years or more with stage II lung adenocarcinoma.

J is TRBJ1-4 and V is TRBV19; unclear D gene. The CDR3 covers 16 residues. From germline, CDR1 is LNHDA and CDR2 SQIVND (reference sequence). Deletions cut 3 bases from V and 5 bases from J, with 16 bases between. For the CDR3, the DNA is TGTGCCAGTAGTATTAGAACATCTGGGCTAAATGAAAAACTGTTTTTT. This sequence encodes CASSIRTSGLNEKLFF. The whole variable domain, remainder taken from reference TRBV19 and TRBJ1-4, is DGGITQSPKYLFRKEGQNVTLSCEQNLNHDAMYWYRQDPGQGLRLIYYSQIVNDFQKGDIAEGYSVSREKKESFPLTVTSAQKNPTAFYLCASSIRTSGLNEKLFFGSGTQLSVL.

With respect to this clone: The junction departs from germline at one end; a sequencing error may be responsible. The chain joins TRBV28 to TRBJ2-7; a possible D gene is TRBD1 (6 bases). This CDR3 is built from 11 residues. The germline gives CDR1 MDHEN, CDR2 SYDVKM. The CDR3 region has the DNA TGTGCCAGCAGTACAGGGATGAGGTCCCACTTC. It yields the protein CASSTGMRSHF.

As DNA, the CDR3 is TGTGCCAGCAGCCATATAGACAGTTACTACGAGCAGTACTTC. Protein sequence: CASSHIDSYYEQYF. This chain links TRBV14 with TRBJ2-7; D is possibly TRBD1 (5 bases). Germline values: CDR1 SGHDN, CDR2 FVKESK. This CDR3 region has 14 residues. Trimming removed 3 bases from V and 3 bases from J, with 12 bases in between.

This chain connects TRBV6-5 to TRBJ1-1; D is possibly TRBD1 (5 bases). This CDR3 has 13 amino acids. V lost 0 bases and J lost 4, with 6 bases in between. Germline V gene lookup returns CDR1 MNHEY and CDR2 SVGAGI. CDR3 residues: CASSYSGGTEAFF. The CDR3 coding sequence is TGTGCCAGCAGTTACTCGGGGGGCACTGAAGCTTTCTTT.

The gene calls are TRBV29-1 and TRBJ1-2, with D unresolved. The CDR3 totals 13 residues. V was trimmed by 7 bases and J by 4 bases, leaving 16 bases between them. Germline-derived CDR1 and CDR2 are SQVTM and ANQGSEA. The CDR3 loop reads CSGAKPDGYGYTF. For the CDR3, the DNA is TGCAGCGGGGCCAAACCGGACGGCTATGGCTACACCTTC.

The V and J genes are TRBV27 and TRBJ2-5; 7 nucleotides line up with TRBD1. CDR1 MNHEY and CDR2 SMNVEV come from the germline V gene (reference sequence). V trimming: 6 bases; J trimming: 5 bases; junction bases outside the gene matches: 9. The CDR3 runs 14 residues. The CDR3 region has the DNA TGTGCCAGCAGGAAAACAGGGGTCCGTGAGACCCAGTACTTC. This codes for CASRKTGVRETQYF.

The CDR3: CASSLAAGAEAFF. Here the CDR3 DNA reads TGTGCCAGCAGCTTAGCGGCAGGGGCTGAAGCTTTCTTT. The chain couples TRBV7-9 to TRBJ1-1; tentative D call: TRBD1 (6 bases). The germline gives CDR1 SEHNR, CDR2 FQNEAQ (reference sequence). V was trimmed by 0 bases and J by 6 bases, leaving 8 bases between them. The CDR3 is made up of 13 amino acids.

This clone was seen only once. The CDR3, as DNA: TGTGCCAGCAGCGCGGACTACCGGAATGAGCAGTTCTTC. Translated, it gives CASSADYRNEQFF. This chain joins TRBV5-8 and TRBJ2-1, with D possibly matching TRBD2 (6 bases). This CDR3 has 13 amino acids. Germline V gives CDR1 SGHTS, CDR2 YDEGEE. The V gene lost 4 bases and the J gene lost 7 bases, with 12 bases spanning the gap.

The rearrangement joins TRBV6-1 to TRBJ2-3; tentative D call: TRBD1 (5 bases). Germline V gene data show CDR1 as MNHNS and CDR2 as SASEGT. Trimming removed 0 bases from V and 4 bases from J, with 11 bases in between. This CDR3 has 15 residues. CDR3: CASSEASGMADTQYF. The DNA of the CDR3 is TGTGCCAGCAGTGAAGCCTCAGGGATGGCAGATACGCAGTATTTT.

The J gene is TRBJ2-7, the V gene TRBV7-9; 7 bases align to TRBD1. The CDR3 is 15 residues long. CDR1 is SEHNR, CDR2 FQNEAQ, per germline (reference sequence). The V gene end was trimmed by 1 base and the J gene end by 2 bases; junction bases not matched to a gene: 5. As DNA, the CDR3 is TGTGCCAGCAGCTTAGGGCTTGGACAGGCCTACGAGCAGTACTTC. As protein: CASSLGLGQAYEQYF. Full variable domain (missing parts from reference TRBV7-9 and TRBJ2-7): DTGVSQNPRHKITKRGQNVTFRCDPISEHNRLYWYRQTLGQGPEFLTYFQNEAQLEKSRLLSDRFSAERPKGSFSTLEIQRTEQGDSAMYLCASSLGLGQAYEQYFGPGTRLTVT.

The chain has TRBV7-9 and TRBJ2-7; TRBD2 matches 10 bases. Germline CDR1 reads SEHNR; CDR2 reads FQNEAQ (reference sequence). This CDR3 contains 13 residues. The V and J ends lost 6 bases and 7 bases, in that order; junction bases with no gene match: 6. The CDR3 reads CASSSSGSGEQYF. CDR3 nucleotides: TGTGCCAGCAGTTCTAGCGGGAGTGGGGAGCAGTACTTC.

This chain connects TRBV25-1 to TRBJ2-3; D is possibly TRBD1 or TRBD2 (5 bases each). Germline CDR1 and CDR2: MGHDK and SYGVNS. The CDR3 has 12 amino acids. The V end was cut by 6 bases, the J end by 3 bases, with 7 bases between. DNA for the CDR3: TGTGCCAGCAGGGGGGTTACAGATACGCAGTATTTT. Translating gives CASRGVTDTQYF.

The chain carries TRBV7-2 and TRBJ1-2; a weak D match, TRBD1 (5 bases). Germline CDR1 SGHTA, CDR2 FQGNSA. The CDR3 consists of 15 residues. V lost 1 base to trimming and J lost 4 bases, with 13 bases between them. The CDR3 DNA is TGTGCCAGCAGCTTAGGAGGGGCCATAACCTATGGCTACACCTTC. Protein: CASSLGGAITYGYTF. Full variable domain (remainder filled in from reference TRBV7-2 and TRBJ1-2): GAGVSQSPSNKVTEKGKDVELRCDPISGHTALYWYRQSLGQGLEFLIYFQGNSAPDKSGLPSDRFSAERTGGSVSTLTIQRTQQEDSAVYLCASSLGGAITYGYTFGSGTRLTVV.

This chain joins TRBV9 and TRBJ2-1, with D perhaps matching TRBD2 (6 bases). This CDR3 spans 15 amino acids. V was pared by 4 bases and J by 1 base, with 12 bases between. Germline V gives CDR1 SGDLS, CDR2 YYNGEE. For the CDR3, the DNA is TGTGCCAGCAGCCCCCGGGAGAAGTCCTACAATGAGCAGTTCTTC. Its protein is CASSPREKSYNEQFF.

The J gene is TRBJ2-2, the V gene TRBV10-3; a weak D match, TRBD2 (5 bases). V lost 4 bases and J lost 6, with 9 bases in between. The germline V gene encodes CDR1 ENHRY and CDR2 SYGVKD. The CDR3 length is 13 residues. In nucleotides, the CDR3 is TGTGCCATCAGTGCCGAGGGCCCCGGGGAGCTGTTTTTT. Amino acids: CAISAEGPGELFF.

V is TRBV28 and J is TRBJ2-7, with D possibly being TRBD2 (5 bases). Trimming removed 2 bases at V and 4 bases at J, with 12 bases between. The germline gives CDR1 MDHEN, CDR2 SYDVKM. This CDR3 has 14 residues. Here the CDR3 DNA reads TGTGCCAGCAGTTTAGCGTTTAGCGAGTACGAGCAGTACTTC. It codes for CASSLAFSEYEQYF.

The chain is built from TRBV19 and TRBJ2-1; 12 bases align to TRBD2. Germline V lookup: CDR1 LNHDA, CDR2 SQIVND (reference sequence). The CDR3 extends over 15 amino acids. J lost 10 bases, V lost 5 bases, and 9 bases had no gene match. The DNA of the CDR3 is TGTGCCAGTAGTCCGCGACTAGCGGGAGAGGGGGAGCAGTTCTTC. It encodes CASSPRLAGEGEQFF.

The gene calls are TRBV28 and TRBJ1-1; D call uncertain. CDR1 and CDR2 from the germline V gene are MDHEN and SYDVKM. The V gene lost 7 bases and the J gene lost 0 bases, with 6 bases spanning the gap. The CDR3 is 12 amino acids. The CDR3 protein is CASTQLNTEAFF. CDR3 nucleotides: TGTGCCAGCACTCAGTTGAACACTGAAGCTTTCTTT.

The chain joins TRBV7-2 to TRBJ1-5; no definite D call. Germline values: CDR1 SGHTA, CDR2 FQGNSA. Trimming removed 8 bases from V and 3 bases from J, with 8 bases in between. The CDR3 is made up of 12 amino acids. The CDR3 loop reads CASGGYNQPQHF. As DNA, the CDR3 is TGTGCCAGCGGTGGGTACAATCAGCCCCAGCATTTT. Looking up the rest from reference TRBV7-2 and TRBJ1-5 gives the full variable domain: GAGVSQSPSNKVTEKGKDVELRCDPISGHTALYWYRQSLGQGLEFLIYFQGNSAPDKSGLPSDRFSAERTGGSVSTLTIQRTQQEDSAVYLCASGGYNQPQHFGDGTRLSIL.

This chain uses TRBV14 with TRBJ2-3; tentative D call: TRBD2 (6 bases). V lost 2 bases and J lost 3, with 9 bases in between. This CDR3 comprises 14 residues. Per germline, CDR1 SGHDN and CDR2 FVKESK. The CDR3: CASSQRDWTDTQYF. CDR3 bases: TGTGCCAGCAGCCAAAGGGACTGGACAGATACGCAGTATTTT. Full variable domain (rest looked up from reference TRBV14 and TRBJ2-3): EAGVTQFPSHSVIEKGQTVTLRCDPISGHDNLYWYRRVMGKEIKFLLHFVKESKQDESGMPNNRFLAERTGGTYSTLKVQPAELEDSGVYFCASSQRDWTDTQYFGPGTRLTVL.

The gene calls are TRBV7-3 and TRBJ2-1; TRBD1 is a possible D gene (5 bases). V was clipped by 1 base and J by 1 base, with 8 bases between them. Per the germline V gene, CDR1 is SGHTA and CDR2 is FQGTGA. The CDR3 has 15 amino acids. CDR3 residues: CASSLRGTSYNEQFF. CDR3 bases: TGTGCCAGCAGCTTAAGGGGCACATCCTACAATGAGCAGTTCTTC.

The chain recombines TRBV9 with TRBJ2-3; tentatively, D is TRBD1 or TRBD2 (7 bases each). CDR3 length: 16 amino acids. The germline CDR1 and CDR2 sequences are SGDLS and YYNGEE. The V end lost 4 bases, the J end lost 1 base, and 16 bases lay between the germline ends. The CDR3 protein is CASSLAGGVGTDTQYF. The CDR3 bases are TGTGCCAGCAGCCTAGCAGGGGGGGTCGGCACAGATACGCAGTATTTT.

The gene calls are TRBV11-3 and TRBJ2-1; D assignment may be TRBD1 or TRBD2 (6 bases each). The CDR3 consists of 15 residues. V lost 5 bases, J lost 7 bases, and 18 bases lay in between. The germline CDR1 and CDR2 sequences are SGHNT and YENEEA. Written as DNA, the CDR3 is TGTGCCAGCAGCCTCCGGGACGTAGGGGGGAATGAGCAGTTCTTC. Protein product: CASSLRDVGGNEQFF. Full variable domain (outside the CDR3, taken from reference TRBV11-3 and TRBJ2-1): EAGVVQSPRYKIIEKKQPVAFWCNPISGHNTLYWYLQNLGQGPELLIRYENEEAVDDSQLPKDRFSAERLKGVDSTLKIQPAELGDSAVYLCASSLRDVGGNEQFFGPGTRLTVL.

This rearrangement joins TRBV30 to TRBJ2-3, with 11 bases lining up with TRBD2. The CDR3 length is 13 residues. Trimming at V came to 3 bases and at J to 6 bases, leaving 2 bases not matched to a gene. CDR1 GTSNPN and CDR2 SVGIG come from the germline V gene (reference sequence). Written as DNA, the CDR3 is TGTGCCTGGAGACTAGCGGGAGCGGATACGCAGTATTTT. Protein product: CAWRLAGADTQYF.

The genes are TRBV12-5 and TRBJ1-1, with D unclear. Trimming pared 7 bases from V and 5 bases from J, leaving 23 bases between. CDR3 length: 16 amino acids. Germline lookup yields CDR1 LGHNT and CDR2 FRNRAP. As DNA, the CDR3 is TGTGCTAGTGCCAATCAATCTCGGGGTAGGAGGACTGAAGCTTTCTTT. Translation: CASANQSRGRRTEAFF.

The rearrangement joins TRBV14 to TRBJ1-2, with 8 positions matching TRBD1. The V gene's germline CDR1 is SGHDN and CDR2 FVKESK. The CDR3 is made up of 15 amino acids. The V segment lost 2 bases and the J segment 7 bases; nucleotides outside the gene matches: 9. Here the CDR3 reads CASSQRGQVRIGYTF. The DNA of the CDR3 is TGTGCCAGCAGCCAACGGGGACAGGTGCGGATTGGCTACACCTTC.

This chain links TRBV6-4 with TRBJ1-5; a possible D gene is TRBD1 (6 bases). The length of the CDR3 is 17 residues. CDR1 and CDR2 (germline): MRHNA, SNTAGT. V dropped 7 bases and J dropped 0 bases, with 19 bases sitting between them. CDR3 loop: CASTSHHRAFSNQPQHF. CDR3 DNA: TGTGCCAGCACCAGTCATCACAGGGCTTTTAGCAATCAGCCCCAGCATTTT.

CDR3 sequence reads: CASNIQGGLTDTQYF. CDR3 bases: TGTGCCAGCAACATACAGGGGGGCCTCACAGATACGCAGTATTTT. The genes are TRBV6-1 and TRBJ2-3, with 8 bases aligning to TRBD1. Germline V CDR1 and CDR2: MNHNS, SASEGT. The CDR3 covers 15 residues. V lost 7 bases to trimming and J lost 2 bases; unmatched junction nucleotides: 8.